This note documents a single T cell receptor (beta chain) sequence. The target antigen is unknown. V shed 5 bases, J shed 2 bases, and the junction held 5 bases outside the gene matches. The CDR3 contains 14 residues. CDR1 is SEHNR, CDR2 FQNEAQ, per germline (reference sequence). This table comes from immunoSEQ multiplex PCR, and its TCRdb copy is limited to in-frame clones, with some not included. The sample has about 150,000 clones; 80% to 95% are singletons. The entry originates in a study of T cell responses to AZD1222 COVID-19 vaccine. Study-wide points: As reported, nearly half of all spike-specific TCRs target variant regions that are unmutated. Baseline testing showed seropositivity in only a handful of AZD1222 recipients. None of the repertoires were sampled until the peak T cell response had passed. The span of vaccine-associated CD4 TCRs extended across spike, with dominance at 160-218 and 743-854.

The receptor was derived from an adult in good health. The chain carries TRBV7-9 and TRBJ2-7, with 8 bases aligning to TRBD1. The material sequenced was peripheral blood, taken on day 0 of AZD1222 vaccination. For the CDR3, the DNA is TGTGCCAGCAGCCCCGGGACAGGAGCCTACGAGCAGTACTTC. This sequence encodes CASSPGTGAYEQYF.